The T cell receptor (beta chain) under discussion was sequenced for a study of T cell responses to AZD1222 COVID-19 vaccine. The study, taken as a whole, reports: Among spike-specific TCRs, nearly half reportedly target unmutated variant regions.

Assay: immunoSEQ multiplex PCR; the TCRdb copy retains only in-frame clones and omits some. This sample carries 90,000 to 110,000 clones, 85% to 90% of them seen once, and the ten largest clones take 2% to 3%. This clone was observed once. Its antigen is not identified. Germline V gene sequence: CDR1 SGHRS, CDR2 YFSETQ. The CDR3 consists of 13 residues. V was cut by 1 base and J by 12 bases, with 14 bases left in between. The receptor was isolated from an adult in good health. Sequences were derived from peripheral blood, sampled on day 0 of AZD1222 vaccination. The rearrangement uses TRBV5-1 and TRBJ2-1; D assignment may be TRBD1 or TRBD2 (6 bases each). The CDR3: CASSLLAEGGQFF. The DNA for the CDR3 is TGCGCCAGCAGCTTGCTGGCAGAGGGGGGGCAGTTCTTC.